This T cell receptor (beta chain) was captured by sequencing in a study of shared T cell receptors in the human thymus. Measured with immunoSEQ multiplex PCR; TCRdb has only the in-frame clones, and not every one. The sample includes over 350,000 clones, more than 85% of them seen just once. This clone was detected only a few times. This CDR3 has 16 amino acids. The V segment lost 3 bases and the J segment 8 bases; nucleotides outside the gene matches: 13. CDR1 and CDR2 from the germline V gene are SGHRS and YFSETQ. This TCR came from a human donor. This chain links TRBV5-1 with TRBJ2-1; 8 bases are a match to TRBD2. Sequenced sample: thymocytes. The CDR3 spells CASSSLAGLVGDEQFF. The CDR3 coding sequence is TGCGCCAGCAGCTCTTTAGCGGGACTAGTGGGGGATGAGCAGTTCTTC.